This TCR beta chain was captured in a study of siplizumab effects on memory and regulatory T cells. Findings and limits, study-wide: About 75-97% of proliferating CD4+ or CD8+ clones had no assignable naive or memory phenotype. Under siplizumab, alloreactive sequences traced to unstimulated CD4+ memory cells were significantly reduced. The study found naive T cells seemingly more diverse than memory cells and seemingly major alloresponse contributors.

The V and J ends lost 6 bases and 7 bases respectively, with 13 bases between them. The CDR3 runs 11 residues. In germline, CDR1 is SQVTM, CDR2 ANQGSEA. About 100,000 TCR templates underwent assay in each sample. Clones were read by immunoSEQ multiplex PCR, and TCRdb kept only the in-frame ones, dropping some. The data contain 55,000 to 70,000 clones, 80% to 95% of them seen just once; the ten biggest clones take up around 40%. Comment on this clone: What it binds is unknown.

Sequenced: CD8+ T cells sorted from blood. The sequence was obtained from a human donor in good health. This chain uses TRBV29-1 with TRBJ2-7; weak D call: TRBD1 (7 bases). This CDR3 is CSVNSGGEQYF. The CDR3 DNA is TGCAGCGTGAACTCAGGGGGGGAGCAGTACTTC.